The sequence of this T cell receptor (beta chain) was determined in a study of glioma-infiltrating T cells. Study details: Low-grade gliomas were grade II; glioblastomas were grade IV at initial diagnosis.

Trimming removed 4 bases from V and 5 bases from J, with 16 bases in between. CDR3 size: 14 residues. Per the germline V gene, CDR1 is SGHNT and CDR2 is YYREEE (reference sequence). Using RNA template, CDR3s of TCR alpha and beta were amplified with iRepertoire arm-PCR. One-step reverse transcription and amplification started from approximately 100-400 ng of tissue mRNA or PBMC total RNA. TCRdb re-called the multiplex PCR reads through MiXCR, storing one row per CDR3 protein. The data show a few hundred thousand distinct CDR3 sequences, with around 38% seen just once and 12% held by the top ten. Remarks on this clonotype: Antigen: not known. This may stem from a read error, because a much larger clone lies one nucleotide away.

Whole-study results and caveats: Gliomas, especially low-grade, showed above-expected tissue-blood divergence; non-neoplastic patients showed below. A blood CDR3 motif signature was depleted in highly divergent patients.

V usage is TRBV5-4 and J usage is TRBJ2-7, with D possibly being TRBD1 or TRBD2 (5 bases each). Sequencing was carried out using glioma tissue, nonneoplastic brain tissue, or PBMCs (not recorded which). This receptor was taken from a human donor with low-grade glioma or glioblastoma, undergoing nonglioma brain surgery, or in good health (not recorded which). CDR3 coding DNA: TGTGCCAGCAGCCCGGGACCCGACGTCAACGAGCAGTACTTC. It yields the protein CASSPGPDVNEQYF.